The rows below give T cell receptor beta chains drawn from one sample of a study of blood T cell repertoires in COVID-19. The method was immunoSEQ multiplex PCR; TCRdb's version includes in-frame clones alone and lacks a portion of them. Here the sample spans some 290,000 clones, under 90% being singletons. Sequenced: peripheral blood. The receptors stem from a woman aged 25 to 39 with COVID-19, enrolled during active disease. Both conserved end residues are part of each CDR3. Fields, in order: CDR3 length, J gene, clone size, V gene, CDR3 protein. For some rows the clone size is stated as once, few or many, or as a class when expanded; others skip it.

15 | TRBJ1-4 | NA | TRBV6-5 | CASSALTGTNEKLFF
15 | TRBJ1-5 | NA | TRBV9 | CASGAGGHSNQPQHF
15 | TRBJ1-1 | NA | TRBV5-1 | CASSFQGAGNTEAFF
12 | TRBJ1-2 | NA | TRBV12-3/TRBV12-4 | CASSLEGYGYTF
14 | TRBJ1-2 | NA | TRBV3-1/TRBV3-2 | CASTAGPVSYGYTF
15 | TRBJ1-6 | once | TRBV18 | CASSSMTASNSPLHF
15 | TRBJ2-1 | NA | TRBV11-2 | CASSLDRLAGDAQFF
14 | TRBJ1-5 | NA | TRBV25-1 | CASSEGTVVQPQHF
16 | TRBJ2-1 | NA | TRBV15 | CATSRGSSGRYNEQFF
14 | TRBJ1-2 | NA | TRBV9 | CASSVAGQGYGYTF
15 | TRBJ1-3 | NA | TRBV27 | CASRPGSYSGNTIYF
12 | TRBJ2-1 | NA | TRBV12-5 | CASGPSGSRQFF
12 | TRBJ2-2 | NA | TRBV7-3 | CASSFIPGELFF
16 | TRBJ2-5 | NA | TRBV9 | CASSVGAGGPTETQYF
20 | TRBJ2-3 | NA | TRBV4-2 | CASSQDPKTSGSTSTDTQYF
15 | TRBJ1-2 | NA | TRBV19 | CASSIGQGMSYGYTF
15 | TRBJ2-7 | NA | TRBV19 | CASSIEGQGHYEQYF
19 | TRBJ1-6 | NA | TRBV28 | CASSPPGVTGSSYNSPLHF
15 | TRBJ1-2 | NA | TRBV6-1 | CASSDPGQGNYGYTF
13 | TRBJ2-2 | NA | TRBV30 | CAWSGDRDGELFF
14 | TRBJ1-1 | NA | TRBV11-2 | CASGGGKGNTEAFF
15 | TRBJ1-2 | few | TRBV27 | CASRRLEGQLYGYTF
14 | TRBJ2-1 | NA | TRBV6-1 | CASSEQRELNEQFF
15 | TRBJ2-2 | NA | TRBV5-1 | CASSLSSGNTGELFF
15 | TRBJ1-3 | NA | TRBV30 | CAWSVNRASGNTIYF
15 | TRBJ1-4 | few | TRBV27 | CASSLRPTANEKLFF
16 | TRBJ1-1 | NA | TRBV19 | CASTARSTSVNTEAFF
15 | TRBJ1-1 | NA | TRBV19 | CASSISGGGNTEAFF
14 | TRBJ2-7 | NA | TRBV2 | CASRTSGVSYEQYF
13 | TRBJ2-5 | NA | TRBV12-3/TRBV12-4 | CASSQGSWETQYF
12 | TRBJ1-4 | NA | TRBV4-1 | CASSQYGEKLFF
15 | TRBJ1-1 | NA | TRBV30 | CAWRQGNRVNTEAFF
14 | TRBJ1-1 | NA | TRBV14 | CASSRQGYYTEAFF
15 | TRBJ1-1 | NA | TRBV10-3 | CAISESDRGPSEAFF
15 | TRBJ1-2 | NA | TRBV6-1 | CASSEVRLTNYGYTF
13 | TRBJ2-3 | once | TRBV2 | CASAGGRLNTQYF
15 | TRBJ2-7 | NA | TRBV20-1 | CSASPGTSGDYEQYF
15 | TRBJ1-2 | once | TRBV29-1 | CSAHSPGTGTRGYTF
17 | TRBJ2-7 | NA | TRBV29-1 | CSAQGTSGATSSYEQYF
11 | TRBJ2-1 | NA | TRBV20-1 | CSAPDRAEQFF
16 | TRBJ1-5 | NA | TRBV6-1 | CASSETGTGVGQPQHF
12 | TRBJ2-7 | NA | TRBV3-1/TRBV3-2 | CASSYGHYEQYF
14 | TRBJ1-1 | NA | TRBV7-3 | CASSRQGANTEAFF
13 | TRBJ1-4 | NA | TRBV18 | CASSPLDSEKLFF
15 | TRBJ2-1 | NA | TRBV11-3 | CASSLRHNQYNEQFF
14 | TRBJ1-1 | NA | TRBV2 | CASSPRTGNTEAFF
13 | TRBJ1-1 | NA | TRBV5-1 | CASSLEPSFEAFF
15 | TRBJ1-4 | NA | TRBV5-1 | CASSFERQTNEKLFF
14 | TRBJ1-1 | NA | TRBV7-2 | CASSFRGRGTEAFF
17 | TRBJ2-2 | NA | TRBV6-2/TRBV6-3 | CASSDGQGVPNTGELFF
16 | TRBJ1-1 | NA | TRBV7-2 | CASSLAQGGLGTEAFF
13 | TRBJ1-1 | NA | TRBV29-1 | CSVSLGTGGSAFF
13 | TRBJ2-5 | once | TRBV19 | CASSGVGQETQYF
13 | TRBJ2-1 | NA | TRBV18 | CASSPERSLEQFF
13 | TRBJ2-7 | few | TRBV19 | CASSINAASEQYF